This entry features one TCR beta chain sequence. This clonotype was observed at least ten times. Its recognized antigen is unknown. No per-base quality is available; no much larger clone lies one base away. These data belong to a study of CD8 T cells in ankylosing spondylitis (dated by TCRdb to the late 2010s). Looking at the study overall: To find TCR variants linked to disease, the study profiled T cell receptor beta repertoires in ankylosing spondylitis patients and healthy donors. Peripheral blood samples were taken, and synovial fluid was additionally collected from ankylosing spondylitis patients. The full study cohort comprised around 25 ankylosing spondylitis patients and about 110 healthy donors. Study-level results and caveats: Some motif variants were previously reported in synovial fluid and blood of reactive arthritis patients, suggesting common disease-initiation mechanisms. A CD8+ phenotype was shown by the disease-linked clones, which were found at relatively low frequencies in peripheral blood. According to the report, matched synovial fluid samples from ankylosing spondylitis patients were significantly enriched for the disease-linked clones. A TCR beta motif made up of several highly homologous amino acid variants appeared to be characteristic of blood from ankylosing spondylitis patients.

V has 6 bases trimmed and J has 5 bases trimmed; junction bases matching no gene number 2. Including cysteine and phenylalanine, the CDR3 has 13 amino acids. Only CDR3 DNA is held: 39 bases, read in frame from base 1. As encoded in the germline V gene, CDR1 is ENHRY while CDR2 is SYGVKD. Sequenced on an Illumina HiSeq 2500. Quantitative 5'-RACE with molecular barcodes was the method used to prepare the TCR beta libraries. Regarding the original processing steps: Disease-linked TCR variants were identified with a new computational method built on a probabilistic model of VDJ rearrangement. TCRdb reprocessing: public reads trimmed at Q25 with fastp, clones called with MiXCR, in-frame beta chains kept. Here each entry gathers all rows of one CDR3 protein and keeps the most common genes and DNA. TCRdb, not the original authors, processed these V and J calls. For this sample the table gives approximately 340,000 distinct CDR3 sequences, of which roughly 15% were detected only once. The biggest ten clones account for around 1% of the sample.

Sequenced material: blood, either unsorted or a sorted T cell fraction (not recorded which). This receptor chain uses TRBV10-3 and TRBJ1-5, with 9 junctional bases fitting TRBD1. This TCR came from a male donor with ankylosing spondylitis or in good health (not recorded which). The CDR3 here reads CAISRDRDQPQHF. The nucleotides are TGTGCCATCAGCCGGGACAGGGATCAGCCCCAGCATTTT.